This TCR beta chain was sequenced during a study of metastatic and nonmetastatic thyroid tumors. Study background: Comparative analysis of repertoires was undertaken across blood and tumor or nodule tissue obtained from malignant and benign thyroid patients.

Under the authors' procedure: Between-group CDR3 differences, defined by clinicopathological status, yielded a distant-metastasis classifier for papillary thyroid cancer. TCRdb re-processed the PCR reads through MiXCR. These V and J calls are TCRdb output, not the study's own analysis. The data contain about 15,000 clones, 20% to 30% of them singletons. Patients were all untreated before their thyroid surgery. This clone was recorded many times. Trimming removed 6 bases from V and 3 bases from J; junction bases left unmatched: 5. This CDR3 contains 15 residues. Germline loops: CDR1 MRHNA, CDR2 SNTAGT. V and J are TRBV6-4 and TRBJ2-1; 10 bases fit TRBD2. The sequence derives from a female donor with papillary thyroid cancer or a benign thyroid nodule (not recorded which). Some clones in this sample may be carry-over from other donors' samples. Sequenced sample: tumor tissue. The CDR3 loop reads CASSPSGSDYNEQFF. The CDR3 DNA reads TGTGCCAGCAGCCCTAGCGGGAGCGACTACAATGAGCAGTTCTTC.